This is a list of T cell receptor beta chains from one sample in a study of T cell repertoires in cytomegalovirus infection. Their antigen targets remain unknown. TCRdb re-analysed the reads in MiXCR, keeping a single row per CDR3 protein. The sample records some 350,000 distinct CDR3 sequences, about 28% being singletons. Material: cultured PBMCs, obtained from culture after CMV antigen stimulation. The receptors derive from a human donor in good health (CMV status not recorded). Some clones in this sample may be carry-over from other donors' samples. The CDR3 runs from the conserved cysteine through the conserved F or W. Size is stated for part of the rows, as once, few or many counts, or as a class when the clone is expanded.

clone_size j_call v_call cdr3_aa
few TRBJ2-2 TRBV7-3 CASREIAASGELFF
few TRBJ2-5 TRBV7-8 CASSHIQRGGRKTQYF
NA TRBJ2-1 TRBV9 CASSVDLSHNEQFF
NA TRBJ2-7 TRBV9 CASSVGRGLANEQYF
few TRBJ2-5 TRBV19 CASSVDMRGETQYF
few TRBJ2-1 TRBV19 CASNLGGIYSYNEQFF
NA TRBJ2-3 TRBV19 CASGDSGLDTQYF
few TRBJ2-3 TRBV6-1 CASSEGIAGYVLTRTDTQYF
NA TRBJ1-1 TRBV6-1 CASSEAPALRGQAFF
few TRBJ1-1 TRBV27 CASRLGGEVAEAFF
NA TRBJ1-1 TRBV5-1 CASSLGTGEADTEAFF